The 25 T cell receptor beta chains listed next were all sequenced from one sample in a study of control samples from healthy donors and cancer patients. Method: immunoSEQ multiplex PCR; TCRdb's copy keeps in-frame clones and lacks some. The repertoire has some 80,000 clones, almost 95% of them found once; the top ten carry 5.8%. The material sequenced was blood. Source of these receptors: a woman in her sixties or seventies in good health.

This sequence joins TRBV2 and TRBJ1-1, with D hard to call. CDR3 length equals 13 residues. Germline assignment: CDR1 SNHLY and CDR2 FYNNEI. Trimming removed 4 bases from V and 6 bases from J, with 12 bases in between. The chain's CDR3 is CASSGEVGAEAFF. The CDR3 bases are TGTGCCAGCAGTGGTGAGGTCGGTGCTGAAGCTTTCTTT. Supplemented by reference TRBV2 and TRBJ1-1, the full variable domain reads EPEVTQTPSHQVTQMGQEVILRCVPISNHLYFYWYRQILGQKVEFLVSFYNNEISEKSEIFDDQFSVERPDGSNFTLKIRSTKLEDSAMYFCASSGEVGAEAFFGQGTRLTVV.

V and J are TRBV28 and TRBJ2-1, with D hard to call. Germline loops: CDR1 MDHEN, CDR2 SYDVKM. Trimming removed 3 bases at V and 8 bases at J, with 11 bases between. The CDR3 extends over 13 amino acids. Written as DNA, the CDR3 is TGTGCCAGCAGTTTGGACCTGGGCTATGAGCAGTTCTTC. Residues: CASSLDLGYEQFF.

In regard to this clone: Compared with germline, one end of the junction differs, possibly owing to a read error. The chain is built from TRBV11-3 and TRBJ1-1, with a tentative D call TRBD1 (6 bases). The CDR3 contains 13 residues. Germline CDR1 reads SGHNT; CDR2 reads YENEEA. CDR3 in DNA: TGTGCCAGCAGCCAAGGAGCCGGGACACCCACGAATTTT. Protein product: CASSQGAGTPTNF.

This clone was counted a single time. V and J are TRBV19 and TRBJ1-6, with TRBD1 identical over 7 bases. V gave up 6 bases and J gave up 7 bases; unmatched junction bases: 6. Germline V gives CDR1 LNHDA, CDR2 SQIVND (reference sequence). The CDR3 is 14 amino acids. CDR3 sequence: CASREDRRNSPLHF. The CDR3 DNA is TGTGCCAGTAGAGAGGACAGGAGGAATTCACCCCTCCACTTT.

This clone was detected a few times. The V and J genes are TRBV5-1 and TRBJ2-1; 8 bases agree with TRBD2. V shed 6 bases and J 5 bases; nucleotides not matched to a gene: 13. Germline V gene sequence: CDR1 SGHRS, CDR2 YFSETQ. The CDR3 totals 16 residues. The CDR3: CASKSVAGGSNNEQFF. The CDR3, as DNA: TGCGCCAGCAAATCGGTTGCGGGAGGATCTAACAATGAGCAGTTCTTC.

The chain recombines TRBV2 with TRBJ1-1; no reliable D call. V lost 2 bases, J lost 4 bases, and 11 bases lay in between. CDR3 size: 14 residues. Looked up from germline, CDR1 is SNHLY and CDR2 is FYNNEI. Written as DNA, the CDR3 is TGTGCCAGCAGTGAAATAGGGTTGGGCACTGAAGCTTTCTTT. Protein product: CASSEIGLGTEAFF.

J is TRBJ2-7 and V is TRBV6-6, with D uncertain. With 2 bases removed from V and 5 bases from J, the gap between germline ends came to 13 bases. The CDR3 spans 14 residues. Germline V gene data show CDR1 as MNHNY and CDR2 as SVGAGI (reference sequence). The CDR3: CASSYGVRTDEQYF. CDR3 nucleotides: TGTGCCAGCAGTTACGGGGTAAGAACAGACGAGCAGTACTTC.

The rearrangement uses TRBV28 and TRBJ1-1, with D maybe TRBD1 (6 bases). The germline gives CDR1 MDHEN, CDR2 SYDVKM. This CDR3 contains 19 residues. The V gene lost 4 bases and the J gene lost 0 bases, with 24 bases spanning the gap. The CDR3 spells CASSSMTQAQGSLNTEAFF. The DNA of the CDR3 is TGTGCCAGCAGTTCAATGACTCAAGCACAGGGTTCATTGAACACTGAAGCTTTCTTT.

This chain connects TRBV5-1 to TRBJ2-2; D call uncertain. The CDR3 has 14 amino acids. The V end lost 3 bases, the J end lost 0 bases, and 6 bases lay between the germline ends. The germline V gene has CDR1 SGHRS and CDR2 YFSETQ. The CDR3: CASSSASNTGELFF. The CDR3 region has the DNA TGCGCCAGCAGCTCGGCCTCGAACACCGGGGAGCTGTTTTTT.

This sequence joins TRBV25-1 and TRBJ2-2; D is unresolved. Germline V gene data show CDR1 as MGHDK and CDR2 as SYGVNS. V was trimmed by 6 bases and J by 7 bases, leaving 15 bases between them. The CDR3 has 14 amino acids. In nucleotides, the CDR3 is TGTGCCAGCAGCCTACGGCGTGGTGGCGGGGAGCTGTTTTTT. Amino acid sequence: CASSLRRGGGELFF.

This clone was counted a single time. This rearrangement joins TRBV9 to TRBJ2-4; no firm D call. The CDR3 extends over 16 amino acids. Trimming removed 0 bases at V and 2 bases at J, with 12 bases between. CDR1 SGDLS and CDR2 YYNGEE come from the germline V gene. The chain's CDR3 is CASSVGEGSPKNIQYF. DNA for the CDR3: TGTGCCAGCAGCGTAGGAGAAGGATCCCCCAAAAACATTCAGTACTTC.

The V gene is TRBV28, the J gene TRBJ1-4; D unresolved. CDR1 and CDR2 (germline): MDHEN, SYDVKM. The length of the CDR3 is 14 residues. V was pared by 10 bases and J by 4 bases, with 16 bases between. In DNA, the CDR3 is TGTGCCACAAAAGGGATCGTTGTTAATGAAAAACTGTTTTTT. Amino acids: CATKGIVVNEKLFF.

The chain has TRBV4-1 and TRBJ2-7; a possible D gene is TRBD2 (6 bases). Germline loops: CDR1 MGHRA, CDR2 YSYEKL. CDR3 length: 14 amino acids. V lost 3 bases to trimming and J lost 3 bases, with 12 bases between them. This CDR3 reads CASSHPLGSYEQYF. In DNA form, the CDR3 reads TGCGCCAGCAGCCATCCCCTCGGGAGCTACGAGCAGTACTTC.

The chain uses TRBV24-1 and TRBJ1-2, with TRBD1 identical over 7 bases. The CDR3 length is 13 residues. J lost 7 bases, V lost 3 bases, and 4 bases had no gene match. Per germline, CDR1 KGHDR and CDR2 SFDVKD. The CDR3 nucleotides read TGTGCCACCAGTGATAAAGGGGGCACTGGCTACACCTTC. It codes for CATSDKGGTGYTF.

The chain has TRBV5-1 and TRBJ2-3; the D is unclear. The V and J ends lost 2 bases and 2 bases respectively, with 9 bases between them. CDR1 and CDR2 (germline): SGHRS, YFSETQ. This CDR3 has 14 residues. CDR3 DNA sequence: TGCGCCAGCAGCTTATCTCCCTACACAGATACGCAGTATTTT. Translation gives CASSLSPYTDTQYF.

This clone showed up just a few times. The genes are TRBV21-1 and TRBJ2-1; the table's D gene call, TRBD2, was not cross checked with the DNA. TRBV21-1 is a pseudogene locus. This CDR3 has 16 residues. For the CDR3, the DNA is TGTGCCAGCAGCAAAGTCGGAGGCGGGTGGGGCAATGAGCAGTTCTTC. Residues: CASSKVGGGWGNEQFF.

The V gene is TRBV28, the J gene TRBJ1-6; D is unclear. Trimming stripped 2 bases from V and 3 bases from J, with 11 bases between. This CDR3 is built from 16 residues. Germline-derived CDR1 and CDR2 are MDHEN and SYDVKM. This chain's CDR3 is CASSLGGVIYNSPLHF. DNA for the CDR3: TGTGCCAGCAGTTTAGGCGGGGTCATCTATAATTCACCCCTCCACTTT.

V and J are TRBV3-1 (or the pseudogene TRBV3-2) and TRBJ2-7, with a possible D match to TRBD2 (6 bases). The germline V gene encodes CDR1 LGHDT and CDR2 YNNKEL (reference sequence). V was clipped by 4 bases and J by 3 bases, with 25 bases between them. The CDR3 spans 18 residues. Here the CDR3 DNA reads TGTGCCAGCAGCCCTTCAGAGGTTATGGGGGGAGGATTCTACGAGCAGTACTTC. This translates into CASSPSEVMGGGFYEQYF.

As DNA, the CDR3 is TGCGCCAGCAGCTTGACGGGACTGTCGAACACTGAAGCTTTCTTT. Its translation: CASSLTGLSNTEAFF. The chain uses TRBV5-1 and TRBJ1-1; maybe TRBD1 (5 bases). Per the germline V gene, CDR1 is SGHRS and CDR2 is YFSETQ. The CDR3 length is 15 residues. V was shortened by 1 base and J by 1 base, with 11 bases between the two germline ends.

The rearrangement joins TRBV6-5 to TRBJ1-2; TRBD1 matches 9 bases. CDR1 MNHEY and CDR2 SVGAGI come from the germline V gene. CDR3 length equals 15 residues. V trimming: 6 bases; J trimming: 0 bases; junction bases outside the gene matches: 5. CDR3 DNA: TGTGCCAGCAGCCAGGGACAGGGAGCTAACTATGGCTACACCTTC. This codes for CASSQGQGANYGYTF.

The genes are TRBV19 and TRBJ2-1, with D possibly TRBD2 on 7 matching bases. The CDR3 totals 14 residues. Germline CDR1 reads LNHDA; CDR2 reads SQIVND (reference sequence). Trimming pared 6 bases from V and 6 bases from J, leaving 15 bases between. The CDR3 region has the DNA TGTGCCAGTAGAGGGGGGGATAAAGGCAATGAGCAGTTCTTC. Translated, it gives CASRGGDKGNEQFF.

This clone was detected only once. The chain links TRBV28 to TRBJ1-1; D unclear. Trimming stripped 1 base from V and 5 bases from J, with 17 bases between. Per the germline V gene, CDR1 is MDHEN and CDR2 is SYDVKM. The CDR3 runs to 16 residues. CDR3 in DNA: TGTGCCAGCAGTTTATCCCGGGCTCTTCGCGAGACTGAAGCTTTCTTT. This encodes CASSLSRALRETEAFF. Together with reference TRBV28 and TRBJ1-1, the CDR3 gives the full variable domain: DVKVTQSSRYLVKRTGEKVFLECVQDMDHENMFWYRQDPGLGLRLIYFSYDVKMKEKGDIPEGYSVSREKKERFSLILESASTNQTSMYLCASSLSRALRETEAFFGQGTRLTVV.

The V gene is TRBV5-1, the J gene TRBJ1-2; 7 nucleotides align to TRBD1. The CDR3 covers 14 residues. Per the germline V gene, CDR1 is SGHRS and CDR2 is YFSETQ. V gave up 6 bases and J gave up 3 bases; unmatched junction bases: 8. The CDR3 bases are TGCGCCAGCACCTCAACAGGGGCGGACTATGGCTACACCTTC. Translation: CASTSTGADYGYTF.

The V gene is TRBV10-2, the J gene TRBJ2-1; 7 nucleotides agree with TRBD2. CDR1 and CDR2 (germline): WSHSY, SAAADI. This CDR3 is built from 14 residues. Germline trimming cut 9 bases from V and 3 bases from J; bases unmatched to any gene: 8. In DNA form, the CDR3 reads TGCGCCAGTAGTTTAAGCGGGAACTACAATGAGCAGTTCTTC. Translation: CASSLSGNYNEQFF.

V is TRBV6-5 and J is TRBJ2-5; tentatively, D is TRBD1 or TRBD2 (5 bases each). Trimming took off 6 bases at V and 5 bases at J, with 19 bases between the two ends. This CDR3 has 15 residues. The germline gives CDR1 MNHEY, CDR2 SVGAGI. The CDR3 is CASRPGGGSWETQYF. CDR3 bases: TGTGCCAGCAGACCCGGTGGGGGTTCCTGGGAGACCCAGTACTTC.